This is a list of T cell receptor beta chains from one sample in a study of cytomegalovirus exposure and HLA in healthy donors. Profiled with immunoSEQ multiplex PCR; TCRdb holds only in-frame clones, not every one. The sample comprises approximately 140,000 clones, 60% to 85% of which are singletons, and over 6.5% rests with the top ten. The material sequenced was PBMCs. All receptors derive from a man aged 35-49 years in good health and CMV-seropositive. The conserved cysteine and the conserved F or W are not part of the CDR3 here. The order of the fields is J gene, V gene, D gene, CDR3 protein. D genes are given only for firm matches.

J gene: TRBJ2-3; V gene: TRBV9; D gene: NA; CDR3 protein: ASSVASGSYRRDTQY
J gene: TRBJ2-7; V gene: TRBV5-1; D gene: TRBD1; CDR3 protein: ASSEPGQGDEQY
J gene: TRBJ2-1; V gene: TRBV27; D gene: TRBD2; CDR3 protein: ASSFQRGGGWNNEQF
J gene: TRBJ2-7; V gene: TRBV7-2; D gene: TRBD1; CDR3 protein: ASSLGTGGEQY
J gene: TRBJ2-3; V gene: TRBV2; D gene: TRBD1; CDR3 protein: ASSGLDGAGGAPPDTQY
J gene: TRBJ1-2; V gene: TRBV2; D gene: NA; CDR3 protein: ASARDNYGYT
J gene: TRBJ2-3; V gene: TRBV7-2; D gene: NA; CDR3 protein: ASSSFTDTQY
J gene: TRBJ1-1; V gene: TRBV11-2; D gene: TRBD1; CDR3 protein: ASSWGQLEEAF
J gene: TRBJ2-3; V gene: TRBV2; D gene: TRBD1; CDR3 protein: ASGTGSSTDTQY
J gene: TRBJ2-7; V gene: TRBV28; D gene: TRBD1; CDR3 protein: ASSLYRGDRVHEQY
J gene: TRBJ2-1; V gene: TRBV9; D gene: NA; CDR3 protein: ASSGTSPYNEQF
J gene: TRBJ1-6; V gene: TRBV7-9; D gene: NA; CDR3 protein: ASSFVSGGSPLH
J gene: TRBJ2-1; V gene: TRBV5-1; D gene: TRBD1; CDR3 protein: ASSLRDSSYNEQF
J gene: TRBJ1-4; V gene: TRBV7-9; D gene: NA; CDR3 protein: ASSLRTAANEKLF
J gene: TRBJ1-1; V gene: TRBV18; D gene: TRBD1; CDR3 protein: ASSLDRGGEAF
J gene: TRBJ2-1; V gene: TRBV20-1; D gene: TRBD2; CDR3 protein: SAGSGREQF
J gene: TRBJ2-5; V gene: TRBV4-2; D gene: TRBD2; CDR3 protein: ASSRKVASGKETQY
J gene: TRBJ2-7; V gene: TRBV2; D gene: NA; CDR3 protein: ASSVSDTTYEQY
J gene: TRBJ1-2; V gene: TRBV5-6; D gene: NA; CDR3 protein: ASSWGGQGYGYT
J gene: TRBJ1-1; V gene: TRBV7-2; D gene: NA; CDR3 protein: ASSLFRVNTEAF
J gene: TRBJ2-3; V gene: TRBV5-6; D gene: NA; CDR3 protein: ASSYGGPGTDTQY
J gene: TRBJ2-7; V gene: TRBV6-4; D gene: NA; CDR3 protein: ASSEPWRLDEQY
J gene: TRBJ2-3; V gene: TRBV5-4; D gene: NA; CDR3 protein: ASSLGRGATDTQY
J gene: TRBJ1-1; V gene: TRBV7-6; D gene: TRBD1; CDR3 protein: ASSNRQGATNTEAF
J gene: TRBJ2-1; V gene: TRBV9; D gene: TRBD1; CDR3 protein: ASSVQGARNEQF
J gene: TRBJ2-1; V gene: TRBV2; D gene: TRBD1; CDR3 protein: ASSEDRGRIYNEQF
J gene: TRBJ1-5; V gene: TRBV18; D gene: NA; CDR3 protein: ASSPPGGEGQPQH
J gene: TRBJ2-6; V gene: TRBV4-3; D gene: TRBD1; CDR3 protein: ASSQEFRTGGFGANVLT
J gene: TRBJ2-3; V gene: TRBV28; D gene: TRBD1; CDR3 protein: ASSPGTGGPWAQY
J gene: TRBJ1-5; V gene: TRBV15; D gene: TRBD1; CDR3 protein: ATSREGKGQGFNQPQH
J gene: TRBJ1-6; V gene: TRBV28; D gene: TRBD1; CDR3 protein: ASSTPTGTYNSPLH
J gene: TRBJ2-5; V gene: TRBV5-6; D gene: NA; CDR3 protein: ASQDQETQY
J gene: TRBJ2-3; V gene: TRBV4-3; D gene: NA; CDR3 protein: ASSQDLRGTDTQY
J gene: TRBJ1-1; V gene: TRBV28; D gene: NA; CDR3 protein: ASTENLNTEAF
J gene: TRBJ2-4; V gene: TRBV7-2; D gene: TRBD2; CDR3 protein: ASSLGLAGGLGKNIQY
J gene: TRBJ2-1; V gene: TRBV29-1; D gene: TRBD1; CDR3 protein: SVGTGGSYNEQF
J gene: TRBJ2-3; V gene: TRBV10-3; D gene: TRBD2; CDR3 protein: AISRAGPTDTQY
J gene: TRBJ1-5; V gene: TRBV19; D gene: TRBD1; CDR3 protein: ASSAASWAGGGWQLNQPQH
J gene: TRBJ2-5; V gene: TRBV11-2; D gene: TRBD2; CDR3 protein: ASSTPQQRGLQETQY